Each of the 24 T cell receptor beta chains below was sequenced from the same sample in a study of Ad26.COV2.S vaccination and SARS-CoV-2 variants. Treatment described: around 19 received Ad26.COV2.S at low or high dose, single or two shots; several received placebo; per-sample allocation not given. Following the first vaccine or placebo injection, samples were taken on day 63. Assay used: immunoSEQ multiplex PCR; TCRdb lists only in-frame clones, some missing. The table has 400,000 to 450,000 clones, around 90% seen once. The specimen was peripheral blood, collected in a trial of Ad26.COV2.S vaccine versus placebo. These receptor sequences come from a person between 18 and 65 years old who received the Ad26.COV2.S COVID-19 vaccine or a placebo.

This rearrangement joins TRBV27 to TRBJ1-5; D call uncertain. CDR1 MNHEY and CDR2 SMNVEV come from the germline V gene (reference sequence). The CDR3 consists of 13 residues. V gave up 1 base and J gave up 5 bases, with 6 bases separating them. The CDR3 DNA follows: TGTGCCAGCAGTTTATGGAGAGATCAGCCCCAGCATTTT. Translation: CASSLWRDQPQHF.

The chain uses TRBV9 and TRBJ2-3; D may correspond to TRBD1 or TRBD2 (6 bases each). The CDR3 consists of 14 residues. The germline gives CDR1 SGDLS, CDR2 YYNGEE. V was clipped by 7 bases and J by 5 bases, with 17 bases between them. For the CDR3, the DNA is TGTGCCAGCGGAGGGACATCTTATCTAGATACGCAGTATTTT. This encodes CASGGTSYLDTQYF.

CDR3 sequence: CASSLLHVAYNEQFF. CDR3 DNA sequence: TGTGCCAGCAGTTTATTACACGTTGCCTACAATGAGCAGTTCTTC. The chain uses TRBV27 and TRBJ2-1; D is unresolved. The length of the CDR3 is 15 residues. The ends were cut back, 1 base at V and 2 bases at J, with 9 bases in the middle. Looked up from germline, CDR1 is MNHEY and CDR2 is SMNVEV (reference sequence).

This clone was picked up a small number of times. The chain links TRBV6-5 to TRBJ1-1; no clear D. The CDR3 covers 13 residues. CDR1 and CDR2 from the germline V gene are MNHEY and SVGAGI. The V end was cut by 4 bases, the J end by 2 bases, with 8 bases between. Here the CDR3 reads CASSSWGNTEAFF. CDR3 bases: TGTGCCAGCAGTTCGTGGGGAAACACTGAAGCTTTCTTT.

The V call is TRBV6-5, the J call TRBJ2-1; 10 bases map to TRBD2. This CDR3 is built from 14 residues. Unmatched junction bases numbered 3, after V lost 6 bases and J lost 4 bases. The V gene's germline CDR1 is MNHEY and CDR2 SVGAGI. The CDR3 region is CASRSSGGYNEQFF. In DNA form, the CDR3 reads TGTGCCAGCAGATCTAGCGGGGGATACAATGAGCAGTTCTTC.

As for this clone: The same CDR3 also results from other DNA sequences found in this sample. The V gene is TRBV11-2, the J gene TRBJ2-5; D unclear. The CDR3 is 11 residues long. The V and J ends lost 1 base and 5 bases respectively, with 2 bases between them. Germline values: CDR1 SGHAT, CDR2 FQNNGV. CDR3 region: CASSLGETQYF. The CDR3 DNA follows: TGTGCCAGCAGCTTAGGGGAGACCCAGTACTTC.

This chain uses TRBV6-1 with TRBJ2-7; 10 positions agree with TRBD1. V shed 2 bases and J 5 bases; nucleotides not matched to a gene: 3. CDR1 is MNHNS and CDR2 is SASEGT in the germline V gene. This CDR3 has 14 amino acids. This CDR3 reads CASSERGQGHEQYF. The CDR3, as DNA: TGTGCCAGCAGTGAACGGGGACAGGGGCACGAGCAGTACTTC.

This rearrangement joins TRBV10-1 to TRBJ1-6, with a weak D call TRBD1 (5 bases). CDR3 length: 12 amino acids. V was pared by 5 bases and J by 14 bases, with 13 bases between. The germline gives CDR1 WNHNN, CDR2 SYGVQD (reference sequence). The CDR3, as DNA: TGCGCCAGCAGTCTAGGGACCGGTGCCCTCCACTTT. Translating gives CASSLGTGALHF.

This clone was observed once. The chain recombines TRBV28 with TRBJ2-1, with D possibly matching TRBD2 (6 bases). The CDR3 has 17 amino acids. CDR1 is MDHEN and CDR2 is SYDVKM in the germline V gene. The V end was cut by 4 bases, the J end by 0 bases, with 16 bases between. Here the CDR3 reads CASSSPPPGSSYNEQFF. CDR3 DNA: TGTGCCAGCAGTTCACCCCCCCCCGGGAGCTCCTACAATGAGCAGTTCTTC.

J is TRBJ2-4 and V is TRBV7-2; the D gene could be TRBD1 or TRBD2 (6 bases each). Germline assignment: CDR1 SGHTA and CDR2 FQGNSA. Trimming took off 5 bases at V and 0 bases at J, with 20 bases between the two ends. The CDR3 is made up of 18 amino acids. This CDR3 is CASSNREGGGIAKNIQYF. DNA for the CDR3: TGTGCCAGCAGCAACCGGGAAGGAGGGGGGATAGCCAAAAACATTCAGTACTTC.

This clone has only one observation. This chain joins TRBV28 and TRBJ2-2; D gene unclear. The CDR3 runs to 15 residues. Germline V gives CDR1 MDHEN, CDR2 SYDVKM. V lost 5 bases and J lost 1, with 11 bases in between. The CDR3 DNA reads TGTGCCAGCAGTACCTCGGTAGGGAACACCGGGGAGCTGTTTTTT. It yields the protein CASSTSVGNTGELFF.

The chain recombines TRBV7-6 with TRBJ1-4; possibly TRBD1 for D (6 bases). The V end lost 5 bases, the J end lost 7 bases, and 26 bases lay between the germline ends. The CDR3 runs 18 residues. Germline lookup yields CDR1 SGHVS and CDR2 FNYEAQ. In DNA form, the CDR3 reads TGTGCCAGCAGCCCCAATCTTGGGGGGGCTGGGGTTGTTGAAAAACTGTTTTTT. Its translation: CASSPNLGGAGVVEKLFF.

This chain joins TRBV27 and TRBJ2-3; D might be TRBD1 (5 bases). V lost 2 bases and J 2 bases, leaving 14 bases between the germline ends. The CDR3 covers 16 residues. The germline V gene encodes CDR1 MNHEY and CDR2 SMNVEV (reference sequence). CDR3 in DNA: TGTGCCAGCAGTTTAGATCTAAAGGGGTACACAGATACGCAGTATTTT. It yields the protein CASSLDLKGYTDTQYF.

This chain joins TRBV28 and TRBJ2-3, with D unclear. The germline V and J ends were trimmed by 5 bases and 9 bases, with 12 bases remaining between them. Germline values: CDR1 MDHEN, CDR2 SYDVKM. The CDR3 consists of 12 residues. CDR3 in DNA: TGTGCCAGCAGTCCTCTGCAAGACACGCAGTATTTT. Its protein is CASSPLQDTQYF.

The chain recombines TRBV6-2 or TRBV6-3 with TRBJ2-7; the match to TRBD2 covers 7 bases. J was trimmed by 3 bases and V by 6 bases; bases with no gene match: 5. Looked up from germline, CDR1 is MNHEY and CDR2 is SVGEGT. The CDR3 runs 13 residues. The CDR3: CASSREVHYEQYF. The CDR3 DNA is TGTGCCAGCAGCCGGGAGGTTCACTACGAGCAGTACTTC.

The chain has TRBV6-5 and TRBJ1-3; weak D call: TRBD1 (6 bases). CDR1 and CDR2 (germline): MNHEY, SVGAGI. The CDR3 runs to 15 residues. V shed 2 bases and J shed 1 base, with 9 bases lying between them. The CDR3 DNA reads TGTGCCAGCAGTTACCAGGGGATTTCTGGAAACACCATATATTTT. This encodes CASSYQGISGNTIYF.

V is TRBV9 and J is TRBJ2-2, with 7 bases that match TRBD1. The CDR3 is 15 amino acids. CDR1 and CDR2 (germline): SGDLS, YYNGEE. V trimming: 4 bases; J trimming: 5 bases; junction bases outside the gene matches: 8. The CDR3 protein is CASSQQGLDTGELFF. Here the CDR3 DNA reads TGTGCCAGCAGCCAACAGGGGTTAGATACCGGGGAGCTGTTTTTT. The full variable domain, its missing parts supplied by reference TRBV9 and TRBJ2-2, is DSGVTQTPKHLITATGQRVTLRCSPRSGDLSVYWYQQSLDQGLQFLIQYYNGEERAKGNILERFSAQQFPDLHSELNLSSLELGDSALYFCASSQQGLDTGELFFGEGSRLTVL.

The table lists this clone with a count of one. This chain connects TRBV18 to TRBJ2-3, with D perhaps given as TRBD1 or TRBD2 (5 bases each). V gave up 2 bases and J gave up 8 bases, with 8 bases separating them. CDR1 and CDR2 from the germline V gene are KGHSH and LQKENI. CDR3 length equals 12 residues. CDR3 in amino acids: CASSPGGLTQYF. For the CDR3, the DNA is TGTGCCAGCTCACCAGGGGGTCTTACGCAGTATTTT.

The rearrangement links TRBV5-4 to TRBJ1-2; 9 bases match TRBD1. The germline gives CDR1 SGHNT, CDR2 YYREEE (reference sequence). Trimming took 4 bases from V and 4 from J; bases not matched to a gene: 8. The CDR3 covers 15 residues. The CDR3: CASSRNRGRSYGYTF. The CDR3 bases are TGTGCCAGCAGCCGAAACAGGGGGCGAAGCTATGGCTACACCTTC.

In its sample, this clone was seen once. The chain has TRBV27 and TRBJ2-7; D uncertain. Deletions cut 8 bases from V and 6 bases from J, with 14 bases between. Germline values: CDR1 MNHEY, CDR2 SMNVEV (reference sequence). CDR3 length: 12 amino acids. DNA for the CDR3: TGTGCCAGCTGGGATTCGGGCTCCGAGCAGTACTTC. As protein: CASWDSGSEQYF.

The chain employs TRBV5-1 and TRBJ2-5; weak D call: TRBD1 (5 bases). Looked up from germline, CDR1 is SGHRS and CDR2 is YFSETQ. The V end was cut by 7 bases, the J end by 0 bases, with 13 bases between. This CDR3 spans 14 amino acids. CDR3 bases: TGCGCCAGCTCTCCAGGGAACTACCAAGAGACCCAGTACTTC. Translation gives CASSPGNYQETQYF.

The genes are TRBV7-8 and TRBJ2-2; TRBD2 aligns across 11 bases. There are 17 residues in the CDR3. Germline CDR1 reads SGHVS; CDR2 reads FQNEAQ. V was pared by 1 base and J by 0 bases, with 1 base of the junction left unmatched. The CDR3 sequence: CASSLVAGGPNTGELFF. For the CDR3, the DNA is TGTGCCAGCAGCTTAGTAGCGGGAGGGCCGAACACCGGGGAGCTGTTTTTT.

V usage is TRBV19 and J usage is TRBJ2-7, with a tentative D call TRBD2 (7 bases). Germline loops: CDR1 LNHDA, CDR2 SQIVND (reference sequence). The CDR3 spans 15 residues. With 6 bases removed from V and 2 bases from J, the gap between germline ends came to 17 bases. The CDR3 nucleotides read TGTGCCAGTAGGAGGGGAGGGGGAGAAGCCTACGAGCAGTACTTC. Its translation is CASRRGGGEAYEQYF.

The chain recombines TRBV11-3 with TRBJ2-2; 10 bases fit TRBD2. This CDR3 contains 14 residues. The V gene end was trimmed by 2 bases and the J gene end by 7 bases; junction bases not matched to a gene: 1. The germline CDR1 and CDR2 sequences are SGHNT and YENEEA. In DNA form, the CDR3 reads TGTGCCAGCAGCTTACTAGCGGGGGACGGGGAGCTGTTTTTT. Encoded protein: CASSLLAGDGELFF.